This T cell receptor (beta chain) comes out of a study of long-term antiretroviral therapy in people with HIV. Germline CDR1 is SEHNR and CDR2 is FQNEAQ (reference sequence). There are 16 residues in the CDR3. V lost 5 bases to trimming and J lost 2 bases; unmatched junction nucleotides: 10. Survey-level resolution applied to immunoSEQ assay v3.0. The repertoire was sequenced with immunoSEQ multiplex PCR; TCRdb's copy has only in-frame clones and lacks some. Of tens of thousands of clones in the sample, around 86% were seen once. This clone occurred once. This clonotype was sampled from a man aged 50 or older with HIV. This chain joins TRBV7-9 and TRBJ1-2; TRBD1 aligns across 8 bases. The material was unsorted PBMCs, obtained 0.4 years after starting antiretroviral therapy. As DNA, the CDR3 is TGTGCCAGCAGCAGCAGAGGGGGACAGGCAAACTATGGCTACACCTTC. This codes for CASSSRGGQANYGYTF.